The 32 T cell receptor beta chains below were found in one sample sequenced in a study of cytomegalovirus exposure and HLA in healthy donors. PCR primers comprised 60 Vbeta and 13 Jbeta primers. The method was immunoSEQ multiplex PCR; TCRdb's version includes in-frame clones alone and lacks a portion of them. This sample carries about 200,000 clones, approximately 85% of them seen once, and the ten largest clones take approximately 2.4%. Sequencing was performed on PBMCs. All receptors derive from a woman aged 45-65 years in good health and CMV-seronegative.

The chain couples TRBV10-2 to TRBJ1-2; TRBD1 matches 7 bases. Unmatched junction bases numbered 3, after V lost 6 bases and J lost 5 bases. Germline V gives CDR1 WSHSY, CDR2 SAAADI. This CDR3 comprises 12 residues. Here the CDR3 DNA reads TGCGCCAGCAGGGGGGACAGTTATGGCTACACCTTC. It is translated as CASRGDSYGYTF.

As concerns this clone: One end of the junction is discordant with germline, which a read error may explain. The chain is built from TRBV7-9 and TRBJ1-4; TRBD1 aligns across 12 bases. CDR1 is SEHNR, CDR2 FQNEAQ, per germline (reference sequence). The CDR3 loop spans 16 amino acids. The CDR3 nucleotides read TGTTCCAGCAGCAGGGACAGGGGGCAGGCTAATGAAAAACTGTTTTTT. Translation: CSSSRDRGQANEKLFF.

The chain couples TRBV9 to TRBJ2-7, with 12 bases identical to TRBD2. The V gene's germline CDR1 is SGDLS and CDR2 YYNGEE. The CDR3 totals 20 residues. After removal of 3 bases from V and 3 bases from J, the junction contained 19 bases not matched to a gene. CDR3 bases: TGTGCCAGCAGCGCCGGCCCCTTCAGACTAGCGGGAGAACCCCGCTACGAGCAGTACTTC. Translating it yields CASSAGPFRLAGEPRYEQYF.

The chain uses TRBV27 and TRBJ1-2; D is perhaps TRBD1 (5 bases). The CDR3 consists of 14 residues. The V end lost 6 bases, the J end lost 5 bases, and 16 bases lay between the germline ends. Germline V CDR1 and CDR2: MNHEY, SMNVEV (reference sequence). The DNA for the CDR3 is TGTGCCAGCAGGACAGCCGGCCGTGAGTATGGCTACACCTTC. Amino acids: CASRTAGREYGYTF.

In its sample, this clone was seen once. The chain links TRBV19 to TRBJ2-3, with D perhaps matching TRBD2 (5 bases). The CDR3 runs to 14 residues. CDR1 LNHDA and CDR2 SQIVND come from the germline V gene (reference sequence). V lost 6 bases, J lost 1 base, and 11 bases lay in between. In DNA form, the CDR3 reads TGTGCCAGTAGGGCGGGCTTGGGCACAGATACGCAGTATTTT. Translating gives CASRAGLGTDTQYF.

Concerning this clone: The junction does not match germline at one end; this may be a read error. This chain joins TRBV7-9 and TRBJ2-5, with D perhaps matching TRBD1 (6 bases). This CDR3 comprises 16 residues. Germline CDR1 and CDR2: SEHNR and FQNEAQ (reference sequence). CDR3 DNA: TGTTCCAGCAGCGCCGGCCTAGGGGGAGTCCAAGAGACCCAGTACTTC. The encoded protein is CSSSAGLGGVQETQYF.

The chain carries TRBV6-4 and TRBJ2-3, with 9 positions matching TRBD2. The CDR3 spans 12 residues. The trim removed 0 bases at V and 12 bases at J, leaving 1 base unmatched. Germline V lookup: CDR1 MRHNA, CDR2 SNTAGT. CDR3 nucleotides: TGTGCCAGCAGTGACTCGGGACTAGCTCAGTATTTT. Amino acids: CASSDSGLAQYF.

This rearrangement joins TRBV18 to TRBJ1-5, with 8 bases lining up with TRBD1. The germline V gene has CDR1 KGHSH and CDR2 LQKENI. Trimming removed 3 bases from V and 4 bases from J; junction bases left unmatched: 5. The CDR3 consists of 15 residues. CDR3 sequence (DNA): TGTGCCAGCTCACCCGACAGGGGTCGGAATCAGCCCCAGCATTTT. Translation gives CASSPDRGRNQPQHF.

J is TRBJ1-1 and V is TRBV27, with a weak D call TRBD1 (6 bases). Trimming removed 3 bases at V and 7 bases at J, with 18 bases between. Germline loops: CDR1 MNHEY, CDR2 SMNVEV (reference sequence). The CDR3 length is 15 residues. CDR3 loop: CASSLRPGHGVEAFF. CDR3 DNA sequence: TGTGCCAGCAGTTTGCGACCGGGACACGGGGTTGAAGCTTTCTTT.

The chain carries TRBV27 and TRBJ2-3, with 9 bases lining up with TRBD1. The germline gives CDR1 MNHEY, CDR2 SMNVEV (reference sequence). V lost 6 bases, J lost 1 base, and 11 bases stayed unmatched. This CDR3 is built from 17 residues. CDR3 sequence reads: CASSRKGTGWGTDTQYF. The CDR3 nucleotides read TGTGCCAGCAGCCGAAAGGGGACAGGGTGGGGCACAGATACGCAGTATTTT.

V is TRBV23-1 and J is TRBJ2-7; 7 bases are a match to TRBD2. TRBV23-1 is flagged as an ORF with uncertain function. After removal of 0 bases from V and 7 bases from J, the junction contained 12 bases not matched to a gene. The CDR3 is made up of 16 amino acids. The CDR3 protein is CASSQSCGRAYGEQYF. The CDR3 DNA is TGCGCCAGCAGTCAATCTTGTGGGAGGGCCTACGGGGAGCAGTACTTC.

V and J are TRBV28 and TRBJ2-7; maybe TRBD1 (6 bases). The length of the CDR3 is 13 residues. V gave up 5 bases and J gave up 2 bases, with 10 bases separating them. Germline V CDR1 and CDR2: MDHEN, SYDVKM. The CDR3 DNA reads TGTGCCAGCAGTCACGGACAGACCTACGAGCAGTACTTC. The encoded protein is CASSHGQTYEQYF.

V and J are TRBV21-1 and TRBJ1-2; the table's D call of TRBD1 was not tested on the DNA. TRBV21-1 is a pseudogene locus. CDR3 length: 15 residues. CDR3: CASSKLRGRWYGYTF. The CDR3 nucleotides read TGTGCCAGCAGCAAGCTGAGGGGGCGTTGGTATGGCTACACCTTC.

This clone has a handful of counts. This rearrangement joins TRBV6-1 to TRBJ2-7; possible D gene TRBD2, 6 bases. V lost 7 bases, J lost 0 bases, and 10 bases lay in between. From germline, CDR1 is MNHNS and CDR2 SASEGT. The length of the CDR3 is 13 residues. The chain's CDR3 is CASTGGSSYEQYF. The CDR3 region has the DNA TGTGCCAGCACCGGGGGAAGCTCCTACGAGCAGTACTTC.

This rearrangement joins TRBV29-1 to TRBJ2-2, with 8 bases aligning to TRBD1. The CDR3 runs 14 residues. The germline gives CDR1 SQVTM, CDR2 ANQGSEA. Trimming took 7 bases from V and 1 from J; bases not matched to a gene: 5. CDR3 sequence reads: CSAGQGVNTGELFF. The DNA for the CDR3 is TGCAGCGCCGGACAGGGCGTGAACACCGGGGAGCTGTTTTTT.

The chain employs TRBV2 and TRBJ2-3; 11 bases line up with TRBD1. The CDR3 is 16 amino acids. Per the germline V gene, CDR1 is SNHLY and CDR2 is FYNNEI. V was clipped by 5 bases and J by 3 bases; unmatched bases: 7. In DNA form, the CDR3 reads TGTGCCAGCAGTTTGCCGGGACAGGGGGTTACAGATACGCAGTATTTT. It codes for CASSLPGQGVTDTQYF.

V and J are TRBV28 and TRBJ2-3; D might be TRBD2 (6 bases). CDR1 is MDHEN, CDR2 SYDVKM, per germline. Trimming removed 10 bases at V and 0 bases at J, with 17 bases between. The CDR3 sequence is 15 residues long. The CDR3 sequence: CAINSGVLSTDTQYF. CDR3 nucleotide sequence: TGTGCCATCAATTCGGGGGTTCTTAGCACAGATACGCAGTATTTT.

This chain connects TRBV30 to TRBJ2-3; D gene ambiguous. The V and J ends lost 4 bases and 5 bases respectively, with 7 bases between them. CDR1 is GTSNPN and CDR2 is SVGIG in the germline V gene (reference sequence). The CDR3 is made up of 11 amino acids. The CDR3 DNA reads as TGTGCCTGGAAAAGCGTAGATACGCAGTATTTT. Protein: CAWKSVDTQYF.

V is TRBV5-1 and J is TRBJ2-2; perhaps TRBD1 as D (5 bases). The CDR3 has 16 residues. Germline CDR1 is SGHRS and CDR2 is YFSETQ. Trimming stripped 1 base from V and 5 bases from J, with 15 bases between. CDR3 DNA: TGCGCCAGCAGCTTGCCCAGGACAAGTGGTACCGGGGAGCTGTTTTTT. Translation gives CASSLPRTSGTGELFF. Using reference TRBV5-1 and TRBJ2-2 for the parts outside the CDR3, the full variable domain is KAGVTQTPRYLIKTRGQQVTLSCSPISGHRSVSWYQQTPGQGLQFLFEYFSETQRNKGNFPGRFSGRQFSNSRSEMNVSTLELGDSALYLCASSLPRTSGTGELFFGEGSRLTVL.

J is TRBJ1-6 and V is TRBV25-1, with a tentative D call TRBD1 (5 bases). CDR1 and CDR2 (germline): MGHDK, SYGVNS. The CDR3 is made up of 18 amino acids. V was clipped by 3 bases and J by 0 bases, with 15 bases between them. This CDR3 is CASSEQGTLSSYNSPLHF. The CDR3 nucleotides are TGTGCCAGCAGTGAGCAGGGTACTTTGAGCTCCTATAATTCACCCCTCCACTTT. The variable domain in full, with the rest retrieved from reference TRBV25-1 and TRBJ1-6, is EADIYQTPRYLVIGTGKKITLECSQTMGHDKMYWYQQDPGMELHLIHYSYGVNSTEKGDLSSESTVSRIRTEHFPLTLESARPSHTSQYLCASSEQGTLSSYNSPLHFGNGTRLTVT.

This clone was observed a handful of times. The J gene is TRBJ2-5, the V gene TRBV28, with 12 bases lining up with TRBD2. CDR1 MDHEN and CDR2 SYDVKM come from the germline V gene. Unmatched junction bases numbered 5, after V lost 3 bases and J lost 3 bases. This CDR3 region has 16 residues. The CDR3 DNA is TGTGCCAGCAGTTTCCTAGCGGGAGGGGTAAAAGAGACCCAGTACTTC. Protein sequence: CASSFLAGGVKETQYF.

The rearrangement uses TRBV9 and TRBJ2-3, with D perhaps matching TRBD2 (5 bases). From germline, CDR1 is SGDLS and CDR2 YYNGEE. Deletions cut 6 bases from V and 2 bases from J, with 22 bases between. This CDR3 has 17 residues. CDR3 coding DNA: TGTGCCAGCACCAATACTCCCCGAAGCGGCTTCACAGATACGCAGTATTTT. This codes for CASTNTPRSGFTDTQYF. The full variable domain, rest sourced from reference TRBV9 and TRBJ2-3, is DSGVTQTPKHLITATGQRVTLRCSPRSGDLSVYWYQQSLDQGLQFLIQYYNGEERAKGNILERFSAQQFPDLHSELNLSSLELGDSALYFCASTNTPRSGFTDTQYFGPGTRLTVL.

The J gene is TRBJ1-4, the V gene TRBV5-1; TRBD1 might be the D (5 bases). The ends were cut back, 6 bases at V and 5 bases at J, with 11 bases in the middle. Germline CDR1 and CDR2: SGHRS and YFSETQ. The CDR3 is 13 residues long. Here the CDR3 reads CASMGGNNEKLFF. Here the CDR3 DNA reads TGCGCCAGCATGGGGGGGAACAATGAAAAACTGTTTTTT.

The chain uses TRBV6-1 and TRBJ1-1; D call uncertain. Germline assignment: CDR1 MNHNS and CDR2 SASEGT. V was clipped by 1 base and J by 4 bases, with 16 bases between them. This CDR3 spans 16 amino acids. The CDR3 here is CASSEVGIPRFTEAFF. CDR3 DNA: TGTGCCAGCAGTGAAGTCGGGATCCCTAGGTTCACTGAAGCTTTCTTT.

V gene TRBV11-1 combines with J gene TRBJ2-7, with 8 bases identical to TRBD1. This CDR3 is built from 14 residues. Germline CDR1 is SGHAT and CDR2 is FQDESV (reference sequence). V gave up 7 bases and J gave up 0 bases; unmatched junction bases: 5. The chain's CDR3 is CASKGQGSSYEQYF. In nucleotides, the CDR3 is TGTGCCAGCAAAGGACAGGGCTCCTCCTACGAGCAGTACTTC.

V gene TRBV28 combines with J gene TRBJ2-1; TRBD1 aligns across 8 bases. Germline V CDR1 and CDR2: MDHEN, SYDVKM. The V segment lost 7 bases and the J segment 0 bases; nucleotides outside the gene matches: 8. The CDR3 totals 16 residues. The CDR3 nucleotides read TGTGCCAGCACCCAGGGGGCTTTAAGCTCCTACAATGAGCAGTTCTTC. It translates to CASTQGALSSYNEQFF.

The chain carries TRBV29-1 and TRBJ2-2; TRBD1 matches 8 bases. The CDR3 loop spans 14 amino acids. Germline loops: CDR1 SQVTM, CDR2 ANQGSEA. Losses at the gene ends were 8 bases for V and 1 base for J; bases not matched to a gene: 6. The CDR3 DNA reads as TGCAGCTATCGACAGGGGCAGAACACCGGGGAGCTGTTTTTT. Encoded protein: CSYRQGQNTGELFF.

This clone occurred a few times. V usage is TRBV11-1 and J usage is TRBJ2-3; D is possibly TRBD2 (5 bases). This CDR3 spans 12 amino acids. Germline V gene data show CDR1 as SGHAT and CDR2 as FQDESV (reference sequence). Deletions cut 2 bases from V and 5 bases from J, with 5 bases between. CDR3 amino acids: CASSLREDTQYF. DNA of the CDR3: TGTGCCAGCAGCTTACGGGAAGATACGCAGTATTTT.

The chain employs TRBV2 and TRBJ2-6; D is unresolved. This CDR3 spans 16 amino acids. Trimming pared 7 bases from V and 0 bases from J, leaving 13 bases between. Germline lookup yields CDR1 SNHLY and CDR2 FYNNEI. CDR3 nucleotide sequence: TGTGCCAGCATTTCGGGTTTTAGCTCTGGGGCCAACGTCCTGACTTTC. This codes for CASISGFSSGANVLTF.

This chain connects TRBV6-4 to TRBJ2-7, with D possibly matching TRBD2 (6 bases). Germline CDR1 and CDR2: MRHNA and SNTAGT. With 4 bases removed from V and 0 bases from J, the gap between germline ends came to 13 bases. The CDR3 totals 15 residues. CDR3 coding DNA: TGTGCCAGCAGTGTTGAAGCGGGTAGCTCCTACGAGCAGTACTTC. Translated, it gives CASSVEAGSSYEQYF.

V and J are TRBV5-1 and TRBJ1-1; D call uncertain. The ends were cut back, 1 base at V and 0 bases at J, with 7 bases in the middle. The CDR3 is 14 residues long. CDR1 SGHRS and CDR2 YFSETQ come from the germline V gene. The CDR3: CASSLPGMNTEAFF. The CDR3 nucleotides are TGCGCCAGCAGCTTGCCCGGGATGAACACTGAAGCTTTCTTT. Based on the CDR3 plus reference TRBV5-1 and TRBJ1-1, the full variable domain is KAGVTQTPRYLIKTRGQQVTLSCSPISGHRSVSWYQQTPGQGLQFLFEYFSETQRNKGNFPGRFSGRQFSNSRSEMNVSTLELGDSALYLCASSLPGMNTEAFFGQGTRLTVV.

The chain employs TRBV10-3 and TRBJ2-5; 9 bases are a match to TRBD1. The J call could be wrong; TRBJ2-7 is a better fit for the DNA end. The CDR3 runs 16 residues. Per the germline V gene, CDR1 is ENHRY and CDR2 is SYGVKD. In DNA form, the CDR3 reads TGTGCCATCAGTGAGCATAGGGACAGGGAGGTTGGCGAGCAGTACTTC. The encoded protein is CAISEHRDREVGEQYF.